A selection of T cell receptor beta chains follows, all from one sample in a study of glioma-infiltrating T cells. In TCRdb, the multiplex PCR reads were re-called with MiXCR into one record per CDR3 protein. The table shows 300,000 to 450,000 distinct CDR3 sequences, with 41% occurring only once. Material for sequencing was glioma tissue, nonneoplastic brain tissue, or PBMCs (not recorded which). Receptors were obtained from a human donor with low-grade glioma or glioblastoma, undergoing nonglioma brain surgery, or in good health (not recorded which). Each CDR3 is given with its conserved first and last residue. Each record gives: clone size, V gene, J gene, D gene, CDR3 protein, CDR3 DNA. D genes are given only for firm matches. The size of a clone is reported for some rows only, either as once, few or many, or as a class for expanded clones.

NA,TRBV28,TRBJ1-1,NA,CASSLSQGKEAFF,TGTGCCAGCAGTTTAAGCCAGGGGAAGGAAGCTTTCTTT
few,TRBV28,TRBJ1-2,NA,CASSSIRGGVYGYTF,TGTGCCAGCAGTTCTATCCGAGGGGGGGTCTATGGCTACACCTTC
NA,TRBV27,TRBJ1-1,NA,CASSLLGTRTEAFF,TGTGCCAGCAGTTTGTTAGGAACGCGCACTGAAGCTTTCTTT
NA,TRBV2,TRBJ2-7,NA,CASRRTQDYEQYF,TGTGCCAGCAGGCGTACTCAGGACTACGAGCAGTACTTC
NA,TRBV7-3,TRBJ2-1,TRBD2,CASSLEPAGVYNEQFF,TGTGCCAGCAGCTTAGAGCCAGCGGGAGTGTACAATGAGCAGTTCTTC
few,TRBV28,TRBJ2-7,TRBD2,CASSPSGLSSYEQYF,TGTGCCAGCAGTCCTAGCGGACTGAGCTCCTACGAGCAGTACTTC
once,TRBV29-1,TRBJ1-4,NA,CSVAGGTNEKLFF,TGCAGCGTTGCTGGGGGTACTAATGAAAAACTGTTTTTT
NA,TRBV20-1,TRBJ2-7,TRBD2,CSARDRRLAGAYEQYF,TGCAGTGCTAGAGACCGCCGGCTAGCGGGAGCCTACGAGCAGTACTTC
NA,TRBV12-3/TRBV12-4,TRBJ2-3,TRBD2,CASSPGGGGTDTQYF,TGTGCCAGCAGCCCCGGGGGAGGGGGCACAGATACGCAGTATTTT
NA,TRBV6-5,TRBJ2-5,NA,CASSSPPGSMGQETQYF,TGTGCCAGCAGTTCACCCCCAGGTAGCATGGGCCAAGAGACCCAGTACTTC
many,TRBV20-1,TRBJ2-1,TRBD2,CSAEGTRGYNEQFF,TGCAGTGCTGAAGGGACTAGGGGTTACAATGAGCAGTTCTTC
NA,TRBV7-2,TRBJ2-4,NA,CASSLGLTRGMLAKNIQYF,TGTGCCAGCAGCTTAGGGCTTACTCGAGGGATGCTAGCCAAAAACATTCAGTACTTC
once,TRBV12-3/TRBV12-4,TRBJ2-3,TRBD2,CASSFSGRADTQYF,TGTGCCAGCAGTTTTAGCGGGAGGGCGGATACGCAGTATTTT
once,TRBV2,TRBJ2-2,NA,CASSEGHVNITGELFF,TGTGCCAGCAGTGAAGGACACGTTAATATCACCGGGGAGCTGTTTTTT
NA,TRBV12-3/TRBV12-4,TRBJ2-3,NA,CASSFQRLGGTDTRYF,TGTGCCAGCAGTTTCCAGCGCTTGGGGGGCACAGATACGCGGTATTTT
NA,TRBV27,TRBJ2-5,NA,CASSLQSWPGADQYF,TGTGCCAGCAGTTTACAATCCTGGCCGGGAGCCGATCAGTACTTC
NA,TRBV28,TRBJ2-5,NA,CASSLVTATQETQYF,TGTGCCAGCAGTTTAGTAACAGCCACCCAAGAGACCCAGTACTTC
many,TRBV20-1,TRBJ2-5,TRBD2,CSARDPRLAKETQYF,TGCAGTGCTAGAGATCCAAGACTAGCCAAAGAGACCCAGTACTTC
many,TRBV27,TRBJ1-1,NA,CASSLFEGGTEAFF,TGTGCCAGCAGTTTATTCGAGGGGGGCACTGAAGCTTTCTTT
few,TRBV7-3,TRBJ1-1,NA,CASSPGPRIEAFF,TGTGCCAGCAGCCCGGGACCTAGGATTGAAGCTTTCTTT
NA,TRBV29-1,TRBJ1-1,NA,CSVVGTFMNTEAFF,TGCAGCGTTGTAGGGACTTTCATGAACACTGAAGCTTTCTTT
NA,TRBV7-8,TRBJ2-1,TRBD1,CASSLARTGGSNEQFF,TGCGCCAGCAGCCTCGCTAGGACAGGGGGTTCCAATGAGCAGTTCTTC
NA,TRBV7-2,TRBJ2-7,TRBD1,CASSPGQVGSYEQYF,TGTGCCAGCAGCCCTGGACAGGTCGGCTCCTACGAGCAGTACTTC
NA,TRBV6-9,TRBJ2-3,NA,CASIYGTGRTDTQYF,TGTGCCAGCATTTACGGGACGGGACGCACAGATACGCAGTATTTT
NA,TRBV20-1,TRBJ1-2,NA,CSASSGEHGYTF,TGCAGTGCTAGCTCCGGGGAGCATGGCTACACCTTC
NA,TRBV5-6,TRBJ2-7,TRBD1,CASILQGAYEQYF,TGTGCCAGCATCCTCCAGGGGGCATACGAGCAGTACTTC
few,TRBV20-1,TRBJ2-7,NA,CSARGDLHYEQYF,TGCAGTGCTAGAGGGGATCTCCACTACGAGCAGTACTTC
many,TRBV6-1,TRBJ2-5,NA,CASSDLRRGNQETQYF,TGTGCCAGCAGTGATCTGAGACGGGGTAACCAAGAGACCCAGTACTTC
NA,TRBV10-3,TRBJ1-1,NA,CAISGKGRMNTEAFF,TGTGCCATCAGTGGAAAGGGGAGAATGAACACTGAAGCTTTCTTT
NA,TRBV5-1,TRBJ2-7,NA,CASSLAGRGFGEYEQYF,TGCGCCAGCAGCTTGGCGGGACGGGGGTTTGGGGAATACGAGCAGTACTTC
many,TRBV15,TRBJ1-6,NA,CATSSELGPLHF,TGTGCCACCAGCAGCGAGTTAGGGCCCCTCCACTTT
NA,TRBV20-1,TRBJ2-7,TRBD2,CSARDPQGLAVSYEQYF,TGCAGTGCTAGAGATCCACAGGGACTAGCGGTCTCCTACGAGCAGTACTTC
few,TRBV4-3,TRBJ2-3,TRBD1,CASTETGGATDTQYF,TGCGCCAGCACTGAGACAGGGGGCGCGACAGATACGCAGTATTTT
few,TRBV24-1,TRBJ1-5,NA,CATSPGTTSNQPQHF,TGTGCCACCAGCCCCGGGACAACTAGCAATCAGCCCCAGCATTTT
NA,TRBV20-1,TRBJ2-3,TRBD2,CSAPRLAGVDTQYF,TGCAGTGCACCTCGACTAGCGGGAGTAGATACGCAGTATTTT
NA,TRBV18,TRBJ1-1,NA,CASSPSAGAATEAFF,TGTGCCAGCTCACCATCGGCAGGGGCGGCCACTGAAGCTTTCTTT
NA,TRBV20-1,TRBJ2-7,NA,CSARDTRGAGYEQYF,TGCAGTGCTAGAGATACGAGGGGCGCGGGCTACGAGCAGTACTTC
NA,TRBV7-2,TRBJ1-4,NA,CASSLGGWREKLFF,TGTGCCAGCAGCTTAGGGGGCTGGCGTGAAAAACTGTTTTTT
NA,TRBV19,TRBJ2-7,NA,CASSIKGREQYF,TGTGCCAGTAGTATAAAGGGACGCGAGCAGTACTTC
NA,TRBV20-1,TRBJ2-7,TRBD2,CSAAGTSGGPRSYEQYF,TGCAGTGCTGCGGGGACTAGCGGGGGGCCGAGATCCTACGAGCAGTACTTC
NA,TRBV20-1,TRBJ1-1,NA,CSAGTAPEAFF,TGCAGTGCCGGGACGGCACCTGAAGCTTTCTTT
few,TRBV28,TRBJ2-7,NA,CASSLRASYEQYF,TGTGCCAGCAGTTTAAGAGCCTCCTACGAGCAGTACTTC
few,TRBV19,TRBJ1-1,NA,CASSIGAGRRNTEAFF,TGTGCCAGTAGTATCGGGGCGGGTAGAAGGAACACTGAAGCTTTCTTT
NA,TRBV4-1,TRBJ2-7,NA,CASSQDQALTLNF,TGCGCCAGCAGCCAAGATCAAGCCCTCACCCTCAACTTC
NA,TRBV12-3/TRBV12-4,TRBJ1-1,TRBD1,CACSSGQGASNTEAFF,TGTGCCTGCAGTTCCGGACAGGGGGCATCGAACACTGAAGCTTTCTTT
NA,TRBV7-2,TRBJ1-3,NA,CASSFGGLYSGNTIYF,TGTGCCAGCAGCTTCGGTGGCCTCTACTCTGGAAACACCATATATTTT
NA,TRBV28,TRBJ2-1,TRBD2,CASSSHQTPTSGIGEQFF,TGTGCCAGCAGTTCCCACCAAACACCGACTAGCGGGATCGGGGAGCAGTTCTTC
NA,TRBV27,TRBJ2-1,NA,CASFRWVSGIYNEQFF,TGTGCCAGCTTCCGTTGGGTTAGCGGAATCTACAATGAGCAGTTCTTC
NA,TRBV7-3,TRBJ1-1,NA,CASSFTDGAEAFF,TGTGCCAGCAGCTTCACCGATGGGGCAGAAGCTTTCTTT
many,TRBV6-6,TRBJ1-1,NA,CASSYYRTEAFF,TGTGCCAGCAGTTATTACAGGACTGAAGCTTTCTTT
few,TRBV10-3,TRBJ2-3,TRBD2,CAISITSALTDTQYF,TGTGCCATCAGTATTACTAGCGCCCTCACAGATACGCAGTATTTT
NA,TRBV4-2,TRBJ2-3,NA,CASSQDGGSTQYF,TGTGCCAGCAGCCAAGATGGTGGAAGTACGCAGTATTTT